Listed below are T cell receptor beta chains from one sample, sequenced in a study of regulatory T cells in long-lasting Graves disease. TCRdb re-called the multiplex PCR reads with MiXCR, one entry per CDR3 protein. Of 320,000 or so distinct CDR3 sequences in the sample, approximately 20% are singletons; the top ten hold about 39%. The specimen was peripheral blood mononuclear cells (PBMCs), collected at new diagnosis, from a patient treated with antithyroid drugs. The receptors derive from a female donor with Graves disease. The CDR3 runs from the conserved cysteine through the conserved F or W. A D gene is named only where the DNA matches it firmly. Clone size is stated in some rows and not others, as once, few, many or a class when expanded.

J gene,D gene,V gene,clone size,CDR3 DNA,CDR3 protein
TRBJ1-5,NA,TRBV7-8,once,TGTGCCAGCAGCTTAGAGGGACCGTATAGCAATCAGCCCCAGCATTTT,CASSLEGPYSNQPQHF
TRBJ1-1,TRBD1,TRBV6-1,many,TGTGCCAGCGGCAGGGGACAGGGCGTTGGGAACACTGAAGCTTTCTTT,CASGRGQGVGNTEAFF
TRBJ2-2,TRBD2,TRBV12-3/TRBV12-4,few,TGTGCCAGCAGCCCACTAGCGGGAGGGAGTACCGGGGAGCTGTTTTTT,CASSPLAGGSTGELFF
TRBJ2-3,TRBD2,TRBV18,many,TGTGCCAGCTCACCTGGACTAGCGAACACCCAACCGTATTTT,CASSPGLANTQPYF
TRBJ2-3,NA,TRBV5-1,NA,TGCGCCAGCAGCCCCCCGCCGAGGACGGATACGCAGTATTTT,CASSPPPRTDTQYF
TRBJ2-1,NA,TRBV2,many,TGTGCCAGCAGTGAGGGGGACGGAAATGAGCAGTTCTTC,CASSEGDGNEQFF
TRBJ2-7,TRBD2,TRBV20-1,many,TGCAGTGCTAGCGAACCGAAAGCGGGACCTCAAAATTCCTACGAGCAGTACTTC,CSASEPKAGPQNSYEQYF
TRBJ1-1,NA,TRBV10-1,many,TGCGCCAGCAGCCCGGCATTGGCGGGGGGGACTGAAGCTTTCTTT,CASSPALAGGTEAFF
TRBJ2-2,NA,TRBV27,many,TGTGCCAGCAGACCCGCGAACACCGGGGAGCTGTTTTTT,CASRPANTGELFF
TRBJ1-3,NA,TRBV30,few,TGTGCCTGGGCGGTCGTCGGGGGGTCTGGAAACACCATATATTTT,CAWAVVGGSGNTIYF
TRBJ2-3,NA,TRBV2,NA,TGTGCCAGCAGACTCACAGGGGATACGCAGTATTTT,CASRLTGDTQYF
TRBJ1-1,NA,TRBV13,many,TGTGCCAGCAGCTTAGGAGGGGTAGAAGTCACTGAAGCTTTCTTT,CASSLGGVEVTEAFF
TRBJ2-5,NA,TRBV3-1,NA,TGTGCCAGCAGCCAAGGTCCTACAGGGAAAGAGACCCAGTACTTC,CASSQGPTGKETQYF
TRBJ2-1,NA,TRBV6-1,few,TGTGCCAGCAGTGAAAACTCGAACAATGAGCAGTTCTTC,CASSENSNNEQFF
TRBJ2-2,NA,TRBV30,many,TGTGCCTGGAGTCCGGACGCGAACACCGGGGAGCTGTTTTTT,CAWSPDANTGELFF
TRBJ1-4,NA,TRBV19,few,TGTGCCAGTAGTAGTTACCGGGACGCCACAACTAATGAAAAACTGTTTTTT,CASSSYRDATTNEKLFF
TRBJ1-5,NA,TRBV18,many,TGTGCCAGCTCACTAGGACAGCTCGGACAGCCCCAGCATTTT,CASSLGQLGQPQHF
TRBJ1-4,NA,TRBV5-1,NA,TGCGCCAGCAGCACACAGGGATCCCAAAATGAAAAACTGTTTTTT,CASSTQGSQNEKLFF
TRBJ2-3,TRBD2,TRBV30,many,TGTGCCTGCGGACTAGTCTCGACAGATACGCAGTATTTT,CACGLVSTDTQYF
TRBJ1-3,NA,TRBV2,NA,TGTGCCAGCAGTCCTACCCCGCCAGGGTCTGGAAGCACCATATATTTT,CASSPTPPGSGSTIYF
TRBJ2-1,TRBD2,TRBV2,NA,TGTGCCAGCAAAGAATGGCTAGCGGGAGCCTTACGGAGCTCCTACAATGAGCAGTTCTTC,CASKEWLAGALRSSYNEQFF
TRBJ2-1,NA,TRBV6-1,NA,TGTGCCAGCAGCCAAGATCTTCCGGGAGTAAATGAGCCGTTCTTC,CASSQDLPGVNEPFF
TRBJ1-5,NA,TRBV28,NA,TGTGCCAGCAGCCAAACTTATAGCAATCAGCCCCAGCATTTT,CASSQTYSNQPQHF
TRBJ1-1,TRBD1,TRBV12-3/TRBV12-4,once,TGTGCCAGCAGTTTAATGAGGGGGCCTAGTGAAGCTTTCTTT,CASSLMRGPSEAFF
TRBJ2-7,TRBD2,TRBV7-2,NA,TGTGCCAGCGTCGCGGGGGATGGAGGAGAGCAGTACTTC,CASVAGDGGEQYF
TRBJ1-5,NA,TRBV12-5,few,TGTGCTAGTGGTTTGGGGGACAATCAGCCCCAGCATTTT,CASGLGDNQPQHF
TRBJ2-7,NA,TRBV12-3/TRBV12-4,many,TGTGCCAGCAGCTTACTAGCCGGGGCCTACGAGCAGTACTTC,CASSLLAGAYEQYF
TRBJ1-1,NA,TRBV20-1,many,TGCAGCGCGGGGAGAGGGACTGTCGCTGAAGCTTTCTTT,CSAGRGTVAEAFF
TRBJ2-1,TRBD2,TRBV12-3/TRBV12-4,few,TGTGCCAGCAGTACTGGGACTAGCGGGAGCAATGAGCAGTTCTTC,CASSTGTSGSNEQFF
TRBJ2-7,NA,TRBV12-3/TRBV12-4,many,TGTGCCAGCAGTTCAAGGCCCTCCGGGGAGCAGTACTTC,CASSSRPSGEQYF
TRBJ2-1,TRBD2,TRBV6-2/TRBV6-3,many,TGTGCCAGCACTCCTGGGACTAGCGTGTACAATGAGCAGTTCTTC,CASTPGTSVYNEQFF
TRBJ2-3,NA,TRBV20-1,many,TGCAGTGCTAGTAGGGGGGGGGCAGATACGCAGTATTTT,CSASRGGADTQYF
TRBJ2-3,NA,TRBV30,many,TGTGCCTGGAGTGCGGGCAGGGTTATTAGCACAGATACGCAGTATTTT,CAWSAGRVISTDTQYF
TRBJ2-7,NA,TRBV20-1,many,TGCAGTGCTCTAGTTGGGGGCGGGAGAGGATACGAGCAGTACTTC,CSALVGGGRGYEQYF
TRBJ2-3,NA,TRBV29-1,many,TGCAGCGTGGAAAGCGGGAGCACAGATACGCAGTATTTT,CSVESGSTDTQYF
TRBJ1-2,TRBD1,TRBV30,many,TGTGCCTGGGTCCCGGTGGGGGACAGGGGCAGGTATGGCTACACCTTC,CAWVPVGDRGRYGYTF
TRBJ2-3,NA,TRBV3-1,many,TGTGCCAGCAGCCAAGAATTACAGGTACCAAGCACAGATACGCAGTATTTT,CASSQELQVPSTDTQYF
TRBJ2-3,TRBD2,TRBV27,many,TGTGCCAGCAGTTTAGGCGATCTAGCGGGAGGGGATAGCACAGATACGCAGTATTTT,CASSLGDLAGGDSTDTQYF
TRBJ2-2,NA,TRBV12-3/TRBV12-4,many,TGTGCCAGCAGTTTACAATTGGCGAACACCGGGGAGCTGTTTTTT,CASSLQLANTGELFF
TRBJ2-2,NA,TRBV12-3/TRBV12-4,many,TGTGCCAGCAACTTCGGGCAGATGAACACCGGGGAGCTGTTTTTT,CASNFGQMNTGELFF
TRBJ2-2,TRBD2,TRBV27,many,TGTGCCAGCAGTTTTACCCTAGCGGGGACTGGGGGGGAGCTGTTTTTT,CASSFTLAGTGGELFF
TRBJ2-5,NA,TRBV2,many,TGTGCCAGTACGCAAGAGACCCAGTACTTC,CASTQETQYF
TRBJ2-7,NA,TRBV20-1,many,TGCAGTGCTAGAGATCTCGCTCTCGAGCAGTACTTC,CSARDLALEQYF
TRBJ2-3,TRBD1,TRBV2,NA,TGTGCCAACCGGGACAGGGTCACAGATACGCAGTATTTT,CANRDRVTDTQYF
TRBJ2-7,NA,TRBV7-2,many,TGTGCCAGCAGCCACGTCCACGAGCAGTACTTC,CASSHVHEQYF
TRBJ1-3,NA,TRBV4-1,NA,TGCGCCAGCAGCCTCAGGGAAGAGTCTGGAAACACCATATATTTT,CASSLREESGNTIYF